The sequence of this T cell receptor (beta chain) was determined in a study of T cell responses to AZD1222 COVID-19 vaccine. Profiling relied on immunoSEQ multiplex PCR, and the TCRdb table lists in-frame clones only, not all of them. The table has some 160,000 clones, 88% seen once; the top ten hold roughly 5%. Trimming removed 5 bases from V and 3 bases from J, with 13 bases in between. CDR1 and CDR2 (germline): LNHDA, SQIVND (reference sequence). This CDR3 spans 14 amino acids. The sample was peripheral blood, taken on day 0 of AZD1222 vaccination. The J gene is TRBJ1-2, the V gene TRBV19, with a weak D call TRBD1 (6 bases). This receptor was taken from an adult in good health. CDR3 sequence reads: CASSLDRLDYGYTF. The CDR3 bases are TGTGCCAGTAGTCTCGACAGGTTAGACTATGGCTACACCTTC.